The present entry profiles one T cell receptor beta chain with its context. This entry is derived from a study of radiation and T cells in renal cell carcinoma. The time point was: baseline pretreatment blood. Described treatment: 15 Gy SBRT to primary tumor, nephrectomy 4 weeks later. Assay used: immunoSEQ multiplex PCR; TCRdb lists only in-frame clones, some missing. The sample lists 140,000 to 150,000 clones, roughly nine tenths occurring once. Germline V CDR1 and CDR2: SGHTA, FQGTGA. This CDR3 has 13 residues. Trimming cost V 1 base and J 7 bases, with 8 bases left between them. The sequence came from a woman aged 70-85 years with renal cell carcinoma. Sequencing used blood, obtained from a patient whose treatment included radiotherapy and nephrectomy. V gene TRBV7-3 combines with J gene TRBJ2-1; D uncertain. The CDR3 protein is CASSLSIRNEQFF. The CDR3 nucleotides read TGTGCCAGCAGCTTAAGTATTCGAAATGAGCAGTTCTTC.